This T cell receptor beta chain was sequenced in a study of response to subunit inactivated influenza vaccine. Notes on the study in general: T cells newly recruited by each seasonal influenza vaccination are few, the authors suggested.

The CDR3 is made up of 16 amino acids. Germline V lookup: CDR1 MDHEN, CDR2 SYDVKM. V was trimmed by 2 bases and J by 4 bases, leaving 17 bases between them. As to this clonotype: Its cognate antigen is unknown.

TCRdb reprocessed the RT-PCR reads with MiXCR, giving one entry per CDR3 protein. The repertoire has 250,000 to 350,000 distinct CDR3 sequences, about 20% of them found once; the top ten carry 10%. Sequenced material: PBMCs from blood, taken approximately 20 months after vaccination. The TCR sequence derives from a man between 50 and 70 years old who received an inactivated influenza vaccine. The gene calls are TRBV28 and TRBJ2-5, with TRBD2 as a possible D gene (5 bases). The CDR3: CASSLRGAATRETQYF. CDR3 nucleotide sequence: TGTGCCAGCAGTTTACGGGGAGCCGCAACAAGAGAGACCCAGTACTTC. Full variable domain (remainder filled in from reference TRBV28 and TRBJ2-5): DVKVTQSSRYLVKRTGEKVFLECVQDMDHENMFWYRQDPGLGLRLIYFSYDVKMKEKGDIPEGYSVSREKKERFSLILESASTNQTSMYLCASSLRGAATRETQYFGPGTRLLVL.